This T cell receptor beta chain was recovered during a study of T-cell reconstitution after alpha-beta-depleted transplantation in children (dated by TCRdb to the mid-2010s). Background for the entire study: The study quantitatively tracked T-cell immune reconstitution after TCRalphabeta/CD19-depleted allogeneic hematopoietic cell transplantation in children using TCR repertoire profiling.

This specimen's treatment or condition label, interpreted: allogeneic hematopoietic cell transplantation with graft depleted of TCRalphabeta T cells and CD19 B cells. The children who served as transplant recipients had been given grafts of TCRalphabeta/CD19-depleted allogeneic hematopoietic cells. Ten or more counts support this clonotype. This receptor's antigen is unknown. Base qualities are missing; no much larger clone stands one base away. The germline V gene encodes CDR1 SQVTM and CDR2 ANQGSEA. Taken from cysteine to phenylalanine, the CDR3 has 13 residues. Of the read, only the CDR3 DNA is kept; its 39 bases are in frame from base 1. Here V drops 7 bases and J drops 6 bases, and the junction holds 5 bases not matched to any gene. Library method: PCR. For sequencing, an Illumina HiSeq 2500 was employed. TCR library preparation used molecular barcoding, with unique molecular identifiers applied to normalize quantification of the TCRbeta repertoire. TCRdb redid the processing of the public reads, applying fastp at Q25 and MiXCR, and retained in-frame beta chains. Rows matching on CDR3 protein sequence are summarized as one entry with the most common DNA and genes. The sample profile shows around 240,000 distinct CDR3 sequences; just under 8.5% of them were found once. The ten most abundant clones make up almost 6.5% of the sample.

On the study overall, not on this receptor specifically: About two months after transplant, the apparently early recovery of alphabetaT-cell counts reportedly depended on just several hundred clones that had expanded rapidly and came from non-depleted graft cells. In some patients, the high TCRbeta diversity seen at day 60 was put down to recipient T cells and intrathymic progenitors that had survived conditioning. Over subsequent months, a decline in hyperexpanded clone frequencies was noted, and after one year, T-cell counts and TCRbeta diversity were mostly ascribed to newly produced T cells.

The chain joins TRBV29-1 to TRBJ1-5; 11 nucleotides in the junction match TRBD1. Source: PBMCs, mostly from graft donor cells, taken 180 days after TCRalphabeta/CD19-depleted stem cell transplant. The sequence was obtained from a male patient between 5 and 17 years old who had a stem cell transplant for acute lymphoblastic leukemia, so the T cells may come from the graft donor. The bases read TGCAGCGCCGCCGGGACAGGGGGTCAGCCCCAGCATTTT. It translates as CSAAGTGGQPQHF. Full variable domain (CDR3 extended with the reference TRBV29-1 and TRBJ1-5 proteins): SAVISQKPSRDICQRGTSLTIQCQVDSQVTMMFWYRQQPGQSLTLIATANQGSEATYESGFVIDKFPISRPNLTFSTLTVSNMSPEDSSIYLCSAAGTGGQPQHFGDGTRLSIL.